Given below is one T cell receptor beta chain in context. Its matching antigen is unknown. The record originates from a study of T cell responses to AZD1222 COVID-19 vaccine. Regarding the study as a whole: Among the donors, most were white British and more were female, and clonal diversity was possibly underestimated. CD4 TCRs associated with vaccination spanned spike, dominating at 160-218 and 743-854.

The protocol was immunoSEQ multiplex PCR, while the TCRdb copy is restricted to in-frame clones and leaves out a portion. The profile shows fewer than 200,000 clones, roughly 88% of them singletons. Germline CDR1 is MNHEY and CDR2 is SVGEGT. Trimming took 2 bases from V and 8 from J; bases not matched to a gene: 23. The CDR3 contains 20 residues. The chain uses TRBV6-2 or TRBV6-3 and TRBJ2-3, with 9 bases identical to TRBD2. The sequence came from an adult who received the AZD1222 COVID-19 vaccine. The sequencing here drew on peripheral blood, taken 28 days after the second AZD1222 dose. DNA of the CDR3: TGTGCCAGCAGTTACCTCCAGGGAGCGGGGGGACCTACTACGCATGCTACGCAGTATTTT. The encoded protein is CASSYLQGAGGPTTHATQYF.